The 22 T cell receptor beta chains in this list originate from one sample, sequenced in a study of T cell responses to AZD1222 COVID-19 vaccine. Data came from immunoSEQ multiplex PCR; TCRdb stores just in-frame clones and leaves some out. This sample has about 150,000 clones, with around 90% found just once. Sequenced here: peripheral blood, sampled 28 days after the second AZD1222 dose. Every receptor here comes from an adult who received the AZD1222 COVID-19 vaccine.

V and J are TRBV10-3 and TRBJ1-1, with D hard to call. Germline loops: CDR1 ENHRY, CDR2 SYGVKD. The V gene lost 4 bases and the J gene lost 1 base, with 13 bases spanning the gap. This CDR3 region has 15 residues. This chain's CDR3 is CAISVEGFGNTEAFF. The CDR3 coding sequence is TGTGCCATCAGTGTGGAGGGCTTCGGGAACACTGAAGCTTTCTTT.

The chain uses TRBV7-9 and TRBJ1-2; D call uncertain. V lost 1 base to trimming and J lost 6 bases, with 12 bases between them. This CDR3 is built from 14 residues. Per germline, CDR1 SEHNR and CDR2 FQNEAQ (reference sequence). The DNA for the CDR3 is TGTGCCAGCAGCTTAGAAAGGGCGAGGGATGGCTACACCTTC. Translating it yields CASSLERARDGYTF.

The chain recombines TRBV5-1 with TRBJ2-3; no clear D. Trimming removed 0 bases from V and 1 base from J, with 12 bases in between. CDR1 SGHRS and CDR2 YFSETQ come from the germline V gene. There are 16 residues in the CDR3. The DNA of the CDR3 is TGCGCCAGCAGCTTGGCCGATACAAGAGGCACAGATACGCAGTATTTT. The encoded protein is CASSLADTRGTDTQYF.

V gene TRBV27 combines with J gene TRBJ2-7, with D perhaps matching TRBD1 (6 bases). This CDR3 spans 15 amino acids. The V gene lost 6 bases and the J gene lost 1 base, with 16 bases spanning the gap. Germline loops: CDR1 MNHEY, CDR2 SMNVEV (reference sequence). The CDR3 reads CASRTRQGPSYEQYF. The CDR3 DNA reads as TGTGCCAGCAGGACGAGGCAGGGGCCTTCCTACGAGCAGTACTTC.

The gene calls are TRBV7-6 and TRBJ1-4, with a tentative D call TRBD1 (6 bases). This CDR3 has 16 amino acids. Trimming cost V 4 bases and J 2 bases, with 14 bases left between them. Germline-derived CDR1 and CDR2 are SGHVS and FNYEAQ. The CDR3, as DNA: TGTGCCAGCAGCTGGGGTTTGGGGGGCACTAATGAAAAACTGTTTTTT. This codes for CASSWGLGGTNEKLFF.

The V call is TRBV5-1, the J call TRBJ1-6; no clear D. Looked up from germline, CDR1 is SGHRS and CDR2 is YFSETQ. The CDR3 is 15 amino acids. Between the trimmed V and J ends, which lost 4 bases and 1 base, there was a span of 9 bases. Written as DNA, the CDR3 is TGCGCCAGCAGCGGCGGAGGGTCCTATAATTCACCCCTCCACTTT. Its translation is CASSGGGSYNSPLHF. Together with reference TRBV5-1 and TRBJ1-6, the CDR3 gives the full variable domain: KAGVTQTPRYLIKTRGQQVTLSCSPISGHRSVSWYQQTPGQGLQFLFEYFSETQRNKGNFPGRFSGRQFSNSRSEMNVSTLELGDSALYLCASSGGGSYNSPLHFGNGTRLTVT.

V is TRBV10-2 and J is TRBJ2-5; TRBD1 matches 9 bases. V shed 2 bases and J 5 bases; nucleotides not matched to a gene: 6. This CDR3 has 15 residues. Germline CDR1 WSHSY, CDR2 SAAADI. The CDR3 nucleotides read TGCGCCAGCAGTGAGGGGACAGGGAAGGAGGAGACCCAGTACTTC. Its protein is CASSEGTGKEETQYF.

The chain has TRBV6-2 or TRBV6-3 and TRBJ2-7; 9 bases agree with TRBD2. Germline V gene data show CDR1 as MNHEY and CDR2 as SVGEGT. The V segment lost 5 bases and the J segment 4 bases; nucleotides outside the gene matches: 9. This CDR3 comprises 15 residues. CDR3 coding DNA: TGTGCCAGCAGTAGCGGAGATAGCGGGAGTTACGAGCAGTACTTC. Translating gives CASSSGDSGSYEQYF.

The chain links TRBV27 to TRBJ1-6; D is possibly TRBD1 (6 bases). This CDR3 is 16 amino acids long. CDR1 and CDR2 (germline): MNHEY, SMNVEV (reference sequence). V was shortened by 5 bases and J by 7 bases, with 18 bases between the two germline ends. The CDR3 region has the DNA TGTGCCAGCAGTGGAGCACCGGGACACCACAATTCACCCCTCCACTTT. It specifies CASSGAPGHHNSPLHF.

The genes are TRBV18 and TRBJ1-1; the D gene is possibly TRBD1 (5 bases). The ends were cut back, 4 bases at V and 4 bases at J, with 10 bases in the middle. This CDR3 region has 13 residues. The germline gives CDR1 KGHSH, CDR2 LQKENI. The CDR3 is CASSRDPGTEAFF. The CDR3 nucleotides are TGTGCCAGCTCACGGGACCCCGGCACTGAAGCTTTCTTT.

CDR3 sequence: CASSQGGRGSRYNSPLHF. As DNA, the CDR3 is TGTGCCAGCAGCCAAGGGGGACGTGGTTCCCGGTATAATTCACCCCTCCACTTT. This chain uses TRBV3-1 (or the pseudogene TRBV3-2) with TRBJ1-6; possible D gene TRBD1, 5 bases. Germline V lookup: CDR1 LGHDT, CDR2 YNNKEL (reference sequence). V lost 1 base and J 4 bases, leaving 17 bases between the germline ends. CDR3 length equals 18 residues.

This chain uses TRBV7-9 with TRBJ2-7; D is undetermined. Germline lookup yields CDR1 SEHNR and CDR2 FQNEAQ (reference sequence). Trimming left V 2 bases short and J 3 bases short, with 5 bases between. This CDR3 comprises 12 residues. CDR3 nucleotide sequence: TGTGCCAGCAGCTTACGGTTCTACGAGCAGTACTTC. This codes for CASSLRFYEQYF.

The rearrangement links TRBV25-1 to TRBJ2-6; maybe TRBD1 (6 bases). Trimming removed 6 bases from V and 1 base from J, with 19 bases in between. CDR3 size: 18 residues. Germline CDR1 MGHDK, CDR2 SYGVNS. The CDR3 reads CASRDGQTQASGANVLTF. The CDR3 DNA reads TGTGCCAGCAGGGACGGACAGACCCAGGCATCTGGGGCCAACGTCCTGACTTTC.

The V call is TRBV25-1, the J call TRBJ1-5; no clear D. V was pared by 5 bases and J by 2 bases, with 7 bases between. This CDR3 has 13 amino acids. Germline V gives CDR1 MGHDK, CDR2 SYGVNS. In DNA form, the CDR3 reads TGTGCCAGCAGTTCGGAGGGCAATCAGCCCCAGCATTTT. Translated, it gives CASSSEGNQPQHF. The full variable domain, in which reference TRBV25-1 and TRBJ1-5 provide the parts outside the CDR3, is EADIYQTPRYLVIGTGKKITLECSQTMGHDKMYWYQQDPGMELHLIHYSYGVNSTEKGDLSSESTVSRIRTEHFPLTLESARPSHTSQYLCASSSEGNQPQHFGDGTRLSIL.

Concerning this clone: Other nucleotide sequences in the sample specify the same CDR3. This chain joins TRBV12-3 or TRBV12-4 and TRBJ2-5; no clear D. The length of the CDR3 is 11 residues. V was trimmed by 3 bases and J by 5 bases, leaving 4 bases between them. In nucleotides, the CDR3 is TGTGCCAGCAGTTTGGGGGAGACCCAGTACTTC. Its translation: CASSLGETQYF.

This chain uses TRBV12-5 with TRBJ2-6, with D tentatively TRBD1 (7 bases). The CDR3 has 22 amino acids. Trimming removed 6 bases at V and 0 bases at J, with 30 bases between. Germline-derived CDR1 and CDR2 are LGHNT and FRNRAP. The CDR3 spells CASGFDVGNQGGSSSGANVLTF. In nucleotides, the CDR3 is TGTGCTAGTGGGTTTGACGTTGGGAATCAGGGGGGCTCGAGCTCTGGGGCCAACGTCCTGACTTTC.

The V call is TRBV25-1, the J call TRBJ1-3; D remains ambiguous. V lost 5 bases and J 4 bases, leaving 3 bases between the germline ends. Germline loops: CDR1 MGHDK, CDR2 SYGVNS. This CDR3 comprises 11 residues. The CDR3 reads CASSSGNTIYF. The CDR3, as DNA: TGTGCCAGCAGTTCCGGAAACACCATATATTTT.

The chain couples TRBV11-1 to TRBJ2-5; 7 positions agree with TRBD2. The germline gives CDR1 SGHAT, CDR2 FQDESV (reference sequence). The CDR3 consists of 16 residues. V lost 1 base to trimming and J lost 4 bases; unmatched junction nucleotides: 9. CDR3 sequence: CASSLDRSSGGETQYF. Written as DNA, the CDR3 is TGTGCCAGCAGCTTAGATAGGTCTAGCGGAGGAGAGACCCAGTACTTC.

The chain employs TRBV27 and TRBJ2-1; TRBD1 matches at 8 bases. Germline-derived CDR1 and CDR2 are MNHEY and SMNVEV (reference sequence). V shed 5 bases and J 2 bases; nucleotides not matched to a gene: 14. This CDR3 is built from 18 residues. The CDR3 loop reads CASSLPGQGTIAYNEQFF. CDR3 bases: TGTGCCAGCAGTCTCCCCGGACAGGGAACGATTGCCTACAATGAGCAGTTCTTC.

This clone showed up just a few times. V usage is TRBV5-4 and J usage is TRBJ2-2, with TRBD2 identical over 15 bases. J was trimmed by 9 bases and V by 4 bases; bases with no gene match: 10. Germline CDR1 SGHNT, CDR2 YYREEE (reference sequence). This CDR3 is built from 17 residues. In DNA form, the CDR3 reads TGTGCCAGCAGCCCAGGACTAGCGGGAGGGCCTTGGCGGGAGCTGTTTTTT. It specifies CASSPGLAGGPWRELFF.

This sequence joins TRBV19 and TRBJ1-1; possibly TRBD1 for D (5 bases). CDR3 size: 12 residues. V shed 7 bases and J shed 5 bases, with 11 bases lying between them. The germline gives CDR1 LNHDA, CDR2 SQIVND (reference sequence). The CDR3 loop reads CASKTAGTEAFF. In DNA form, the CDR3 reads TGTGCCAGTAAGACAGCGGGAACTGAAGCTTTCTTT.

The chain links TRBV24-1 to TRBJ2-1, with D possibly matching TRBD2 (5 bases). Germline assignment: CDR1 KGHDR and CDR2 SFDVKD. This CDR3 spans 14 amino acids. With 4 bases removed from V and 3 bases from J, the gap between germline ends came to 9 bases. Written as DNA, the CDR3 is TGTGCCACCAGTGACCGCCGGGGCTACAATGAGCAGTTCTTC. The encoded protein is CATSDRRGYNEQFF.